This T cell receptor (beta chain) was recorded in a study of CD8+CD57+ T cells in acquired aplastic anemia. About the study: Across the sorted CD4+ and CD8+ cells, DNA amounts averaged approximately 3.1 ug.

Genomic DNA, serving as template, underwent TCR beta VDJ and CDR3 profiling. TCRdb reanalysed the reads using MiXCR and keeps one entry per CDR3 protein. This sample has 150,000 to 200,000 distinct CDR3 sequences, with over 60% found just once. The V end was cut by 5 bases, the J end by 4 bases, with 16 bases between. The CDR3 loop spans 15 amino acids. The germline CDR1 and CDR2 sequences are LNHNV and YYDKDF (reference sequence). General study findings and limits: Found in both controls and patients were 25 to 35 CD8+ CDR3 sequences. Patients and controls had CD8+ Simpson's diversity values that were not significantly distinct.

Remarks on this clonotype: What it binds is not known.

The V and J genes are TRBV15 and TRBJ2-3; perhaps TRBD1 as D (6 bases). The sample consisted of sorted CD4+, CD8+, or CD8+CD57+ T cells (not recorded which) from PBMCs. This sequence was found in a human donor with severe aplastic anemia or a healthy control (not recorded which). This CDR3 is CATSGSGAGADTQYF. CDR3 bases: TGTGCCACCAGCGGTTCAGGGGCGGGCGCAGATACGCAGTATTTT.